The 28 T cell receptor beta chains below were found in one sample sequenced in a study of T-cell reconstitution after alpha-beta-depleted transplantation in children. Unique molecular identifiers featured in how the TCRbeta library was prepared. TCRdb reprocessed the PCR reads via MiXCR and lists one record per CDR3 protein. The repertoire holds roughly 490,000 distinct CDR3 sequences, about an eighth seen once, with around 15% in the top ten. The sample in question was PBMCs, mostly from graft donor cells, obtained 180 days after TCRalphabeta/CD19-depleted stem cell transplant. Receptors originate from a female patient younger than 10 who had a stem cell transplant for aplastic anemia, so the T cells may come from the graft donor.

This clonotype was counted between two and nine times. This sequence joins TRBV5-1 and TRBJ1-2, with 7 bases aligning to TRBD1. Germline values: CDR1 SGHRS, CDR2 YFSETQ. The CDR3 covers 15 residues. V was clipped by 5 bases and J by 0 bases; unmatched bases: 7. CDR3 in amino acids: CASSSGGASNYGYTF. In nucleotides, the CDR3 is TGCGCCAGCAGTTCAGGGGGAGCCTCTAACTATGGCTACACCTTC.

The chain links TRBV28 to TRBJ2-5; D ambiguous. There are 13 residues in the CDR3. The V end lost 7 bases, the J end lost 4 bases, and 13 bases lay between the germline ends. Germline CDR1 and CDR2: MDHEN and SYDVKM. The CDR3 loop reads CASNLRQSETQYF. The CDR3 coding sequence is TGTGCCAGCAACCTAAGGCAGTCAGAGACCCAGTACTTC. The full variable domain, its missing parts supplied by reference TRBV28 and TRBJ2-5, is DVKVTQSSRYLVKRTGEKVFLECVQDMDHENMFWYRQDPGLGLRLIYFSYDVKMKEKGDIPEGYSVSREKKERFSLILESASTNQTSMYLCASNLRQSETQYFGPGTRLLVL.

This clonotype was counted only a few times. J is TRBJ2-7 and V is TRBV11-1, with TRBD1 identical over 7 bases. After removal of 2 bases from V and 0 bases from J, the junction contained 1 base not matched to a gene. Germline values: CDR1 SGHAT, CDR2 FQDESV (reference sequence). The CDR3 loop spans 14 amino acids. DNA for the CDR3: TGTGCCAGCAGCTTATGGGACAGCTCCTACGAGCAGTACTTC. Its translation is CASSLWDSSYEQYF.

The table lists this clonotype with a few counts. This sequence joins TRBV7-6 and TRBJ2-1, with D hard to call. The germline V gene has CDR1 SGHVS and CDR2 FNYEAQ. Trimming took 0 bases from V and 10 from J, leaving 13 bases between them. The CDR3 is made up of 14 amino acids. CDR3 nucleotide sequence: TGTGCCAGCAGCTTAGCCCCTGGGCCGTTGGAGCAGTTCTTC. Encoded protein: CASSLAPGPLEQFF.

This clonotype was counted between two and nine times. This chain uses TRBV23-1 with TRBJ2-3; TRBD2 aligns across 11 bases. TRBV23-1 is an open reading frame whose function is uncertain. The CDR3 loop spans 21 amino acids. Germline trimming cut 0 bases from V and 2 bases from J; bases unmatched to any gene: 16. CDR3 loop: CASSQSRPTTPLAGVTDTQYF. CDR3 in DNA: TGCGCCAGCAGTCAATCGCGACCAACAACTCCACTAGCGGGGGTCACAGATACGCAGTATTTT.

Only a few counts were recorded for this clonotype. J is TRBJ2-5 and V is TRBV27, with D possibly being TRBD1 (6 bases). This CDR3 is built from 16 residues. CDR1 MNHEY and CDR2 SMNVEV come from the germline V gene (reference sequence). The V and J ends lost 5 bases and 5 bases respectively, with 21 bases between them. The CDR3: CASSPLLHRVWETQYF. CDR3 nucleotides: TGTGCCAGCAGTCCTTTACTTCACAGGGTCTGGGAGACCCAGTACTTC.

The chain employs TRBV7-2 and TRBJ2-3; 9 bases match TRBD2. This CDR3 contains 17 residues. The V segment lost 1 base and the J segment 3 bases; nucleotides outside the gene matches: 8. Germline V gene data show CDR1 as SGHTA and CDR2 as FQGNSA. This CDR3 reads CASSLGGGRALTDTQYF. The DNA of the CDR3 is TGTGCCAGCAGCTTAGGCGGCGGGAGGGCCCTTACAGATACGCAGTATTTT.

There are a few counts of this clonotype. The rearrangement uses TRBV28 and TRBJ2-3, with a possible D match to TRBD2 (5 bases). Germline assignment: CDR1 MDHEN and CDR2 SYDVKM. There are 14 residues in the CDR3. Trimming removed 3 bases from V and 3 bases from J, with 10 bases in between. CDR3 region: CASSFSLATDTQYF. CDR3 bases: TGTGCCAGCAGTTTTAGCCTAGCAACAGATACGCAGTATTTT.

The CDR3 DNA is TGTGCCAGCAGTTCGTCCTACGGGGTCCTCCAAGAGACCCAGTACTTC. This encodes CASSSSYGVLQETQYF. V is TRBV12-3 or TRBV12-4 and J is TRBJ2-5, with D possibly TRBD2 on 5 matching bases. CDR3 size: 16 residues. Between the trimmed V and J ends, which lost 4 bases and 1 base, there was a span of 16 bases.

The gene calls are TRBV7-9 and TRBJ2-7; perhaps TRBD1 as D (6 bases). CDR3 length: 16 residues. The germline gives CDR1 SEHNR, CDR2 FQNEAQ (reference sequence). With 11 bases removed from V and 3 bases from J, the gap between germline ends came to 26 bases. The CDR3: CAGRTYGDKGNYEQYF. CDR3 nucleotides: TGTGCCGGACGCACGTACGGGGACAAAGGGAACTACGAGCAGTACTTC. The full variable domain, in which reference TRBV7-9 and TRBJ2-7 provide the parts outside the CDR3, is DTGVSQNPRHKITKRGQNVTFRCDPISEHNRLYWYRQTLGQGPEFLTYFQNEAQLEKSRLLSDRFSAERPKGSFSTLEIQRTEQGDSAMYLCAGRTYGDKGNYEQYFGPGTRLTVT.

J is TRBJ2-3 and V is TRBV6-2 or TRBV6-3, with TRBD1 matching over 7 bases. V shed 5 bases and J 5 bases; nucleotides not matched to a gene: 7. The CDR3 runs 14 residues. CDR1 and CDR2 (germline): MNHEY, SVGEGT. The CDR3: CASSPDRAEDTQYF. The CDR3 nucleotides are TGTGCCAGCAGTCCCGACAGGGCTGAAGATACGCAGTATTTT.

This clonotype has only a few counts. The chain carries TRBV20-1 and TRBJ2-7; 9 nucleotides agree with TRBD2. Germline V gene data show CDR1 as DFQATT and CDR2 as SNEGSKA (reference sequence). This CDR3 comprises 13 residues. Trimming cost V 3 bases and J 2 bases; bases outside gene matches: 2. The CDR3 DNA sequence: TGCAGTGCTAGGGCGGGAGGGACCTACGAGCAGTACGTC. This codes for CSARAGGTYEQYV.

This clonotype was detected many times. J is TRBJ2-2 and V is TRBV7-2, with D perhaps given as TRBD1 or TRBD2 (5 bases each). Germline CDR1 is SGHTA and CDR2 is FQGNSA. CDR3 length: 16 amino acids. V was pared by 7 bases and J by 4 bases, with 19 bases between. In DNA form, the CDR3 reads TGTGCCAGCAATCCACCGGGGCTTCGGGGCACCGGGGAGCTGTTTTTT. This sequence encodes CASNPPGLRGTGELFF.

This clonotype was recorded a few times. V is TRBV21-1 and J is TRBJ2-2; TRBD1 is taken as the D call from the table, unchecked against the DNA. TRBV21-1 is labeled a pseudogene. CDR3 size: 16 residues. The CDR3 DNA follows: TGTGCCAGCAACCCCCGGGACAACCAACACACCGGGGAGCTGTTTTTT. This translates into CASNPRDNQHTGELFF.

The gene calls are TRBV21-1 and TRBJ2-6; the tabulated D call, TRBD1, remains unverified against the DNA. TRBV21-1 is described as a pseudogene. The CDR3 has 17 amino acids. The CDR3 DNA is TGTGCCAGCAGAGGATTCAGGGGTCCTCCTGGGGCCAACGTCCTGACTTTC. It encodes CASRGFRGPPGANVLTF.

The CDR3 reads CASNLPGQDNYF. CDR3 in DNA: TGTGCCAGCAACCTACCGGGACAGGACAACTATTTT. The V call is TRBV7-9, the J call TRBJ2-3; 8 bases fit TRBD1. With 7 bases clipped from V and 15 bases from J, the junction kept 12 bases outside the gene matches. Germline assignment: CDR1 SEHNR and CDR2 FQNEAQ (reference sequence). The CDR3 is 12 amino acids.

This clonotype has just a few counts. The chain carries TRBV28 and TRBJ2-7; D might be TRBD1 (6 bases). Deletions cut 3 bases from V and 1 base from J, with 16 bases between. Germline values: CDR1 MDHEN, CDR2 SYDVKM. This CDR3 has 16 amino acids. Written as DNA, the CDR3 is TGTGCCAGCAGTTTCCAGTGGGAGACAGGTTCCTACGAGCAGTACTTC. Residues: CASSFQWETGSYEQYF.

This clonotype was detected ten times or more. The J gene is TRBJ2-2, the V gene TRBV25-1, with TRBD1 matching over 8 bases. Germline loops: CDR1 MGHDK, CDR2 SYGVNS. V was clipped by 5 bases and J by 0 bases; unmatched bases: 2. This CDR3 contains 15 residues. CDR3 coding DNA: TGTGCCAGCAGTTACAGGGGGGCGAACACCGGGGAGCTGTTTTTT. Amino acid sequence: CASSYRGANTGELFF.

The chain joins TRBV5-1 to TRBJ1-4, with unresolved D. Trimming left V 7 bases short and J 8 bases short, with 15 bases between. Germline V gene data show CDR1 as SGHRS and CDR2 as YFSETQ. The CDR3 contains 13 residues. CDR3 DNA: TGCGCCAGCGGCAGATTGGGCCAGGAAAAACTGTTTTTT. Protein sequence: CASGRLGQEKLFF. Drawing the rest from reference TRBV5-1 and TRBJ1-4, the complete variable domain is KAGVTQTPRYLIKTRGQQVTLSCSPISGHRSVSWYQQTPGQGLQFLFEYFSETQRNKGNFPGRFSGRQFSNSRSEMNVSTLELGDSALYLCASGRLGQEKLFFGSGTQLSVL.

This clonotype was seen a few times. This chain connects TRBV3-1 to TRBJ1-2, with D possibly being TRBD1 (5 bases). Trimming took 5 bases from V and 8 from J, leaving 12 bases between them. The CDR3 loop spans 12 amino acids. Germline CDR1 reads LGHDT; CDR2 reads YNNKEL (reference sequence). This chain's CDR3 is CASSKPGTGYTF. CDR3 in DNA: TGTGCCAGCAGCAAACCAGGGACGGGCTACACCTTC.

This clonotype was counted between two and nine times. CDR3 protein: CASGRGAGHGELFF. CDR3 coding DNA: TGTGCCAGCGGACGAGGGGCTGGGCATGGGGAGCTGTTTTTT. V usage is TRBV6-1 and J usage is TRBJ2-2; either TRBD1 or TRBD2 may fit D (5 bases each). Germline-derived CDR1 and CDR2 are MNHNS and SASEGT. CDR3 size: 14 residues. Trimming removed 8 bases at V and 8 bases at J, with 18 bases between.

The table lists this clonotype with many counts. This chain connects TRBV29-1 to TRBJ2-1; D remains ambiguous. The CDR3 runs 12 residues. Between the trimmed V and J ends, which lost 2 bases and 8 bases, there was a span of 10 bases. CDR1 SQVTM and CDR2 ANQGSEA come from the germline V gene. Written as DNA, the CDR3 is TGCAGCGTTGAATGGGCACCAGATGAGCAGTTCTTC. Protein sequence: CSVEWAPDEQFF.

V and J are TRBV5-1 and TRBJ2-3; the match to TRBD2 covers 7 bases. The V gene's germline CDR1 is SGHRS and CDR2 YFSETQ. Losses at the gene ends were 2 bases for V and 3 bases for J; bases not matched to a gene: 12. The CDR3 length is 17 residues. CDR3: CASSFRFGGRITDTQYF. The CDR3 DNA reads TGCGCCAGCAGCTTCAGGTTCGGCGGGAGAATTACAGATACGCAGTATTTT.

This clonotype was recorded at least ten times. This chain joins TRBV7-2 and TRBJ1-4, with 10 positions matching TRBD1. Trimming at V came to 3 bases and at J to 8 bases, leaving 6 bases not matched to a gene. This CDR3 contains 15 residues. Germline V CDR1 and CDR2: SGHTA, FQGNSA. CDR3: CASSFAGTGAEKLFF. Here the CDR3 DNA reads TGTGCCAGCAGCTTTGCCGGGACAGGGGCCGAAAAACTGTTTTTT.

This clonotype was found a few times. The chain links TRBV13 to TRBJ2-3; 7 bases map to TRBD2. V gave up 5 bases and J gave up 2 bases; unmatched junction bases: 4. CDR3 length: 14 amino acids. The germline V gene encodes CDR1 PRHDT and CDR2 FYEKMQ (reference sequence). The CDR3 bases are TGTGCCAGCAGCCCGAGCGGGGACACAGATACGCAGTATTTT. Translated: CASSPSGDTDTQYF.

The chain combines TRBV10-3 with TRBJ2-7; D is unclear. V was clipped by 6 bases and J by 7 bases, with 13 bases between them. Per germline, CDR1 ENHRY and CDR2 SYGVKD. This CDR3 is built from 12 residues. DNA for the CDR3: TGTGCCATCAGCTCCGACGGGCGGGAGCAGTACGTC. It codes for CAISSDGREQYV.

This clonotype has a handful of counts. The chain links TRBV7-9 to TRBJ2-7; TRBD2 might be the D (5 bases). From germline, CDR1 is SEHNR and CDR2 FQNEAQ (reference sequence). V dropped 2 bases and J dropped 3 bases, with 11 bases sitting between them. There are 14 residues in the CDR3. CDR3 coding DNA: TGTGCCAGCAGCTTATTGGAGGCAGGCTACGAGCAGTACGTC. Residues: CASSLLEAGYEQYV.

The chain combines TRBV7-2 with TRBJ1-2; D possibly corresponds to TRBD1 (6 bases). V dropped 1 base and J dropped 1 base, with 13 bases sitting between them. CDR3 length equals 16 residues. Germline V gene sequence: CDR1 SGHTA, CDR2 FQGNSA. Here the CDR3 reads CASSLVPGEYNYGYTF. The DNA for the CDR3 is TGTGCCAGCAGCTTAGTACCAGGGGAATATAACTATGGCTACACCTTC.